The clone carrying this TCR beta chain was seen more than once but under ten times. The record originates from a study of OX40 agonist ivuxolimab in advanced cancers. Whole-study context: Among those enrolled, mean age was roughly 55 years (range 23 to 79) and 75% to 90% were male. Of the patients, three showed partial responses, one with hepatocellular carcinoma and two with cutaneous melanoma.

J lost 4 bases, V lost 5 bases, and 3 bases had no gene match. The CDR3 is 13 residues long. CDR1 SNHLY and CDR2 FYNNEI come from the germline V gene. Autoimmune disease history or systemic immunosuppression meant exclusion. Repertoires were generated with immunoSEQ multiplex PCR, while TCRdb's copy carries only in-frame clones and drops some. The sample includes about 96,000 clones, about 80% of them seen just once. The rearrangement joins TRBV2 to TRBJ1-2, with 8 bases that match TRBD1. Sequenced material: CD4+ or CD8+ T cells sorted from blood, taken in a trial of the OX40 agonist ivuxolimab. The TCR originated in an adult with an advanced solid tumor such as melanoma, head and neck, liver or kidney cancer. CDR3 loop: CASSSGQVYGYTF. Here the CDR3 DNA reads TGTGCCAGCAGTTCGGGACAGGTCTATGGCTACACCTTC.